This T cell receptor beta chain was recovered during a study of blood T cell repertoires in COVID-19. Profiling relied on immunoSEQ multiplex PCR, and the TCRdb table lists in-frame clones only, not all of them. The sample has about 210,000 clones, 80% to 90% seen once. Material: peripheral blood. This TCR derives from a woman aged 45-60 years with acute or convalescent COVID-19.

This CDR3 reads CASSLGLAGQSGEQYF. For the CDR3, the DNA is TGTGCCAGCAGTCTTGGACTAGCGGGACAGTCAGGCGAGCAGTACTTC. The gene calls are TRBV2 and TRBJ2-7, with TRBD2 matching 12 bases. Per germline, CDR1 SNHLY and CDR2 FYNNEI. Trimming at V came to 5 bases and at J to 6 bases, leaving 11 bases not matched to a gene. This CDR3 is 16 amino acids long.